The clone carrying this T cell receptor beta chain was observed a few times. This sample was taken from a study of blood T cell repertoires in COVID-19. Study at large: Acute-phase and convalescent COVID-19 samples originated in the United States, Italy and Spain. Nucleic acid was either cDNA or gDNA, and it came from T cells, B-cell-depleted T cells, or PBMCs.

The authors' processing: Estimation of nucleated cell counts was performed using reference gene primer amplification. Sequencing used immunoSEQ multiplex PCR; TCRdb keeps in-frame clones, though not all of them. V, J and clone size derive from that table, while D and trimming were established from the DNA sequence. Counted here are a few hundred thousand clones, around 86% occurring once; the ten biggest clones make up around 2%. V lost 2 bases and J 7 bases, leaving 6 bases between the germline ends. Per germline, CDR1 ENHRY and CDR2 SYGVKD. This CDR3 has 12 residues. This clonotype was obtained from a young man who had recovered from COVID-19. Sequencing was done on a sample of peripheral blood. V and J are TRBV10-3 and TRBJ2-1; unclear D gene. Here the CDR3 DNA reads TGTGCCATCAGTGAGCCCCCTAATGAGCAGTTCTTC. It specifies CAISEPPNEQFF.